This T cell receptor beta chain was captured by sequencing in a study of blood T cell repertoires in COVID-19 (dated by TCRdb to 2020 to 2022). General notes on the study: Samples covering the acute and convalescent phases of COVID-19 were provided by collaborators in the United States, Italy and Spain. The material from the prospective study consisted of cDNA or gDNA derived from T cells, B-cell-depleted T cells, or PBMCs. The dataset comprised deeply sampled blood TCRbeta repertoires from subjects exposed to, actively infected with, or recovered from COVID-19. The repertoires were released in a freely available public database intended as a resource for research on the immune response to SARS-CoV-2. The samples were drawn from the first 160 participants of the ongoing ImmuneRACE study and from 950 to 1,500 subjects provided by 6 global collaborators. Nearly every sample came with metadata listing a de-identified subject ID, COVID-19 status, age in years and sex. Where HLA class I and class II types were available, the types were taken from metadata supplied by the sample provider, not from assay-based typing. What the work shows at the level of the full study, not this receptor alone: How much clinical and demographic metadata was included differed by source and by participant, and the metadata was provided uncurated.

From a lookup of the germline V gene, CDR1 and CDR2 are SGHDT and YYEEEE. The CDR3 holds 16 amino acids from the cysteine to the phenylalanine. Just CDR3 DNA is preserved here, 48 bases in frame from base 1. The junction shows trimming of 4 bases on V and 1 base on J, and the gene matches do not reach 9 bases of it. For this clone: Its target antigen remains unknown. Per-base qualities were not stored, and no clone one base away is much larger.

TCRbeta CDR3 regions were amplified from genomic DNA by means of the immunoSEQ Assay, a bias-controlled multiplex PCR. On the authors' methods: The number of nucleated cells in each sample was estimated by amplification of reference gene primers within the assay. To quantify the absolute abundance of each unique TCRbeta CDR3 rearrangement, sequence reads were collapsed and filtered. For each sample, productive Simpson clonality was calculated as the square root of Simpson's diversity index across productive rearrangements. TCRdb re-hosts the immuneACCESS table, in-frame sequences only. Its copies lack some clones; in the studies checked, an unresolved V gene accounts for under half of them, and the cause for the rest is not known. V and J calls and clone size are as listed in that table; D and trimming were resolved from the DNA. For this sample there are about 88,000 clones; roughly nine tenths appear just once. Of the sample, under 2% is held by the ten largest clones.

The collaborating institutions used their own protocols to collect whole blood in K2EDTA tubes. For TCRbeta analysis, collaborators shipped samples in one of three forms: frozen whole blood, isolated PBMCs, or DNA extracted from either of those sample types. The sequence was obtained from a human donor with active COVID-19. The donor label of this sample is uncertain. The sequenced sample consisted of peripheral blood. This chain is built from TRBV5-6 and TRBJ1-2; 8 junctional bases match TRBD1. CDR3 reads: CASSDGTGRLNYGYTF. Here is the DNA: TGTGCCAGCAGCGACGGGACAGGACGACTTAACTATGGCTACACCTTC.